This entry concerns a single T cell receptor beta chain. The sample is drawn from a study of cytomegalovirus exposure and HLA in healthy donors. The repertoire was sequenced with immunoSEQ multiplex PCR; TCRdb's copy has only in-frame clones and lacks some. The profile shows tens of thousands of clones, over 90% of them singletons. The sequencing sample was made of PBMCs. This clonotype originated in a woman between 18 and 30 years old in good health and CMV-seropositive.

CDR3 sequence: CASYRGFAGYTF. The CDR3 region has the DNA TGTGCCAGCTACCGGGGGTTCGCCGGCTACACCTTC. V usage is TRBV28 and J usage is TRBJ1-2; D is possibly TRBD1 (5 bases). Trimming pared 8 bases from V and 8 bases from J, leaving 15 bases between. The CDR3 covers 12 residues. Germline values: CDR1 MDHEN, CDR2 SYDVKM.